What follows are 12 T cell receptor beta chains derived from one specimen sequenced in a study of T cell responses to AZD1222 COVID-19 vaccine. The method was immunoSEQ multiplex PCR; TCRdb's version includes in-frame clones alone and lacks a portion of them. Of 100,000 to 150,000 clones in the sample, just over 90% were seen once. Sample: peripheral blood, taken 28 days after the second AZD1222 dose. These receptors came from an adult who received the AZD1222 COVID-19 vaccine.

This clone was detected a few times. The rearrangement uses TRBV5-1 and TRBJ1-3; no definite D call. The V and J ends lost 4 bases and 1 base respectively, with 15 bases between them. Germline-derived CDR1 and CDR2 are SGHRS and YFSETQ. This CDR3 has 16 residues. CDR3 nucleotides: TGCGCCAGCAGCCCAGAGACCCCGAGATCTGGAAACACCATATATTTT. It yields the protein CASSPETPRSGNTIYF.

The chain carries TRBV29-1 and TRBJ2-7; 11 nucleotides align to TRBD2. Germline trimming cut 5 bases from V and 3 bases from J; bases unmatched to any gene: 3. CDR3 length: 13 amino acids. CDR1 and CDR2 (germline): SQVTM, ANQGSEA. CDR3 DNA sequence: TGCAGCGTTCACCTAGCGGGAGGCTACGAGCAGTACTTC. Amino acids: CSVHLAGGYEQYF.

The V call is TRBV11-2, the J call TRBJ1-1; D is ambiguous. V dropped 4 bases and J dropped 2 bases, with 2 bases sitting between them. Germline loops: CDR1 SGHAT, CDR2 FQNNGV. The CDR3 has 11 residues. This chain's CDR3 is CASSSNTEAFF. The CDR3 coding sequence is TGTGCCAGCAGCTCAAACACTGAAGCTTTCTTT.

The count of this clone is one. V and J are TRBV27 and TRBJ2-7, with 9 positions matching TRBD2. V dropped 2 bases and J dropped 2; count of bases not matched to a gene: 7. Germline V gene data show CDR1 as MNHEY and CDR2 as SMNVEV (reference sequence). The CDR3 runs 16 residues. Written as DNA, the CDR3 is TGTGCCAGCAGTTTAAGCCCTAGCGGGACAACCTACGAGCAGTACTTC. Translation gives CASSLSPSGTTYEQYF.

The V call is TRBV28, the J call TRBJ1-1, with 7 nucleotides matching TRBD1. V lost 4 bases, J lost 1 base, and 6 bases stayed unmatched. CDR3 length: 15 residues. Germline V lookup: CDR1 MDHEN, CDR2 SYDVKM. The CDR3 protein is CASSWGGTANTEAFF. CDR3 DNA: TGTGCCAGCAGTTGGGGGGGGACAGCGAACACTGAAGCTTTCTTT.

The V call is TRBV28, the J call TRBJ2-5; D is uncertain. The ends were cut back, 5 bases at V and 5 bases at J, with 9 bases in the middle. This CDR3 has 12 residues. Looked up from germline, CDR1 is MDHEN and CDR2 is SYDVKM. The CDR3 reads CASSKYPETQYF. The CDR3 nucleotides are TGTGCCAGCAGTAAATACCCGGAGACCCAGTACTTC.

The chain joins TRBV18 to TRBJ1-3; 7 bases map to TRBD1. Per the germline V gene, CDR1 is KGHSH and CDR2 is LQKENI. V was pared by 3 bases and J by 4 bases, with 3 bases of the junction left unmatched. The CDR3 loop spans 14 amino acids. CDR3 coding DNA: TGTGCCAGCTCACCTAACAGGGGAGGAAACACCATATATTTT. This codes for CASSPNRGGNTIYF.

V and J are TRBV28 and TRBJ1-3; TRBD1 is a possible D gene (5 bases). The CDR3 contains 14 residues. From germline, CDR1 is MDHEN and CDR2 SYDVKM. Trimming took off 6 bases at V and 0 bases at J, with 9 bases between the two ends. The DNA for the CDR3 is TGTGCCAGCAGACCGGGGGGCTCTGGAAACACCATATATTTT. Encoded protein: CASRPGGSGNTIYF.

A note on this clone: This specimen includes other DNA sequences encoding the same CDR3. The V and J genes are TRBV5-1 and TRBJ1-4; D gene uncertain. The CDR3 totals 14 residues. V dropped 0 bases and J dropped 1 base, with 4 bases sitting between them. Per germline, CDR1 SGHRS and CDR2 YFSETQ. In DNA, the CDR3 is TGCGCCAGCAGCTTGGGGGGAACTAATGAAAAACTGTTTTTT. Amino acid sequence: CASSLGGTNEKLFF.

V and J are TRBV20-1 and TRBJ2-5; possibly TRBD2 for D (5 bases). In germline, CDR1 is DFQATT, CDR2 SNEGSKA (reference sequence). CDR3 size: 11 residues. V was shortened by 3 bases and J by 10 bases, with 12 bases between the two germline ends. The DNA of the CDR3 is TGCAGTGCTAGTCCTAGCCGGGACCAGTACTTC. It specifies CSASPSRDQYF.

This chain's CDR3 is CASSFSGNGYTF. The CDR3 bases are TGCGCCAGCAGCTTCTCGGGGAATGGCTACACCTTC. V is TRBV5-1 and J is TRBJ1-2; no definite D call. V lost 2 bases and J lost 6, with 8 bases in between. CDR3 length equals 12 residues. CDR1 is SGHRS and CDR2 is YFSETQ in the germline V gene.

This rearrangement joins TRBV6-5 to TRBJ1-1; a possible D gene is TRBD1 (5 bases). V shed 0 bases and J shed 5 bases, with 10 bases lying between them. Germline assignment: CDR1 MNHEY and CDR2 SVGAGI. The CDR3 loop spans 14 amino acids. For the CDR3, the DNA is TGTGCCAGCAGTTACTCACGGGGGGGGACTGAAGCTTTCTTT. As protein: CASSYSRGGTEAFF.